Below, 7 T cell receptor beta chains from the same sample are listed, as sequenced in a study of response to subunit inactivated influenza vaccine. In TCRdb, the RT-PCR reads were re-called with MiXCR into one record per CDR3 protein. The table records about 650,000 distinct CDR3 sequences, 15% to 18% of them present only once. This sample comprised PBMCs from blood, obtained roughly 13 days after vaccination. These receptors all stem from a man in his forties or fifties who received an inactivated influenza vaccine.

This clonotype occurred a few times. The rearrangement links TRBV3-1 to TRBJ2-1; TRBD2 agrees at 8 bases. Germline trimming cut 4 bases from V and 6 bases from J; bases unmatched to any gene: 8. CDR3 length: 15 residues. The germline V gene encodes CDR1 LGHDT and CDR2 YNNKEL (reference sequence). Here the CDR3 reads CASSLSGTGVNEQFF. In nucleotides, the CDR3 is TGTGCCAGCAGCCTTAGCGGGACGGGCGTCAATGAGCAGTTCTTC.

The chain joins TRBV6-1 to TRBJ2-7; D is undetermined. The CDR3 runs 14 residues. Germline V gene data show CDR1 as MNHNS and CDR2 as SASEGT. V was trimmed by 6 bases and J by 3 bases, leaving 15 bases between them. DNA for the CDR3: TGTGCCAGCAGATCCAGGACCTTTGTCTACGAGCAGTACTTC. It yields the protein CASRSRTFVYEQYF.

This chain uses TRBV6-2 or TRBV6-3 with TRBJ2-1; 11 bases match TRBD1. Germline-derived CDR1 and CDR2 are MNHEY and SVGEGT. The CDR3 totals 14 residues. The V gene end was trimmed by 6 bases and the J gene end by 8 bases; junction bases not matched to a gene: 6. The CDR3 DNA sequence: TGTGCCAGCAGAGGACAGGGGGCGATCTATGAGCAGTTCTTC. It translates to CASRGQGAIYEQFF.

The chain couples TRBV3-1 to TRBJ2-7; perhaps TRBD1 as D (6 bases). CDR3 length: 13 residues. Germline assignment: CDR1 LGHDT and CDR2 YNNKEL (reference sequence). V was shortened by 4 bases and J by 3 bases, with 10 bases between the two germline ends. The CDR3 nucleotides read TGTGCCAGCAGCCCCGGGACATACTACGAGCAGTACTTC. Encoded protein: CASSPGTYYEQYF.

The chain is built from TRBV28 and TRBJ2-1; D is undetermined. V lost 6 bases, J lost 8 bases, and 11 bases lay in between. The V gene's germline CDR1 is MDHEN and CDR2 SYDVKM. This CDR3 contains 12 residues. The CDR3 DNA reads TGTGCCAGCAGCCTAAACCGGGATGAGCAGTTCTTC. It is translated as CASSLNRDEQFF.

The chain combines TRBV27 with TRBJ2-7; 10 positions match TRBD2. The CDR3 sequence is 17 residues long. The V segment lost 6 bases and the J segment 4 bases; nucleotides outside the gene matches: 15. The germline gives CDR1 MNHEY, CDR2 SMNVEV (reference sequence). The CDR3 coding sequence is TGTGCCAGCAGAGAAAAACCCGGGACTAGCGTATTTTACGAGCAGTACTTC. This gives the protein CASREKPGTSVFYEQYF.

In this sample, this clonotype turned up a few times. CDR3 coding DNA: TGTGCCAGCAGTTTTTTCGGGGGGCTGGGAGAGACCCAGTACTTC. This sequence encodes CASSFFGGLGETQYF. The V gene is TRBV12-3 or TRBV12-4, the J gene TRBJ2-5, with a tentative D call TRBD2 (7 bases). Trimming shortened V by 3 bases and J by 4 bases, and 15 bases separated the two germline ends. There are 15 residues in the CDR3.